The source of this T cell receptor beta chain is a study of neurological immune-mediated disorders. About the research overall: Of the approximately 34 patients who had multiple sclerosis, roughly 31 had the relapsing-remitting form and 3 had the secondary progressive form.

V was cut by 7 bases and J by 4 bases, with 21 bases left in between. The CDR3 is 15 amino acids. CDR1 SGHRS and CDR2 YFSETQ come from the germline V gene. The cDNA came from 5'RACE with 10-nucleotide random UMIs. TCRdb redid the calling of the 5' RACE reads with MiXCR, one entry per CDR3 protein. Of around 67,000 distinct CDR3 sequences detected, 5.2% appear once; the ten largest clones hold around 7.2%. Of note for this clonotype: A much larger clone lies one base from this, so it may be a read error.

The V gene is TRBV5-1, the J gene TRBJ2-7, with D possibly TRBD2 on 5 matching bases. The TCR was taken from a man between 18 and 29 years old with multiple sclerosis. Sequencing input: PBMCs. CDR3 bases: TGCGCCAGCGCAGACCCACGGGAAGGCACTTACGAGCAGTACTTC. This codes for CASADPREGTYEQYF. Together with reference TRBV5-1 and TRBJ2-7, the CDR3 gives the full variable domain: KAGVTQTPRYLIKTRGQQVTLSCSPISGHRSVSWYQQTPGQGLQFLFEYFSETQRNKGNFPGRFSGRQFSNSRSEMNVSTLELGDSALYLCASADPREGTYEQYFGPGTRLTVT.